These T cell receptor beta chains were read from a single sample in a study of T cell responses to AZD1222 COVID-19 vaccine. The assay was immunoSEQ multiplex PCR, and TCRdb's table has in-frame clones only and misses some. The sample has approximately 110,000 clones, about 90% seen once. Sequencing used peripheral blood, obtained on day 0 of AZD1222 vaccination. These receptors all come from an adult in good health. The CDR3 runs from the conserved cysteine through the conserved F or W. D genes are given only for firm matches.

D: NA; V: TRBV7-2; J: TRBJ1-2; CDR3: CASSSDPKRDYGYTF
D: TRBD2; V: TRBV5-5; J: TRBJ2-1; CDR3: CASSPGTRNYNEQFF
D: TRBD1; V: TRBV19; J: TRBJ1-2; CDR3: CASSIRQGLGYTF
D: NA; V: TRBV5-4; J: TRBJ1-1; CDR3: CASSLGSTRNTEAFF
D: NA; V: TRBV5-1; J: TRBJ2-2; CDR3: CASSLFSPGRGAGELFF
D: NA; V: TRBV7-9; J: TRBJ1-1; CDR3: CASSVSRNTEAFF
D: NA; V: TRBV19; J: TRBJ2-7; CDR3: CASSISTGPRDYEQYF
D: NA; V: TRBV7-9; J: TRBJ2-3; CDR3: CASSPTDTQYF
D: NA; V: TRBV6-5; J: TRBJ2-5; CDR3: CASSSDLTRETQYF
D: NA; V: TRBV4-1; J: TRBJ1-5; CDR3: CASSQGVNQPQHF
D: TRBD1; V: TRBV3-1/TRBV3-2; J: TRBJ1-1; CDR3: CASSDGTGGRTEAFF
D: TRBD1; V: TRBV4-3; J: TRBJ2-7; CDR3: CASSQELGGQETSYEQYF
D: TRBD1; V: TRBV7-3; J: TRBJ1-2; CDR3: CASSPITGDPSGYTF
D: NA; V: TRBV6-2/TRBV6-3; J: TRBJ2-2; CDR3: CASSYSPGGGAPGELFF
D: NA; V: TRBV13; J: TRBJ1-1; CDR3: CASSFRHPNTEAFF
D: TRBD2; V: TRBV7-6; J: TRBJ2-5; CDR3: CASSEAGGAGRETQYF
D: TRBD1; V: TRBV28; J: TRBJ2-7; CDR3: CASRALAGTGPPYEQYF
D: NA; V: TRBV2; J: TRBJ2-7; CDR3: CASSGARTSSGEQYF
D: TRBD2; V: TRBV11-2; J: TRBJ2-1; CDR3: CASSPRRGGPYEQFF
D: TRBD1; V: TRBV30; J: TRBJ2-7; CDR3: CAWSPAGTGKGEQYF
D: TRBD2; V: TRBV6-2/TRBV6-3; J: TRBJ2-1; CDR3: CASSLRLAGVRGEQFF
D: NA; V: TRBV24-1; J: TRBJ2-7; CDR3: CATSEPNRYEQYF
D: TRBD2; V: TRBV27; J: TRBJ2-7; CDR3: CASSYSGSVYEQYF
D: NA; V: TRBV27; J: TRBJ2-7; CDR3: CASSLDRDLGYEQYF
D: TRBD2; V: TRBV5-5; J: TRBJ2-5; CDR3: CASSTGLAGVRTYRETQYF
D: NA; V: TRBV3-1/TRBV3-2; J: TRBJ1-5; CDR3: CASSRPGWQPQHF
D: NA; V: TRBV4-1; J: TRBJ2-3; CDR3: CASSQGAGRGTDTQYF
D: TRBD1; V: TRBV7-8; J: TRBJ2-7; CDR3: CASSLRQGALYEQYF
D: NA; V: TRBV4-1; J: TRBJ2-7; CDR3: CASSPRQSGLYEQYF
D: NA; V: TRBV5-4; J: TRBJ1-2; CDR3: CASSKTENYGYTF
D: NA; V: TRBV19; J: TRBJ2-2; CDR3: CASQIRGDGELFF
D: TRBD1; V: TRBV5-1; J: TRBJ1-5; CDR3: CASSLGQGGQPQHF
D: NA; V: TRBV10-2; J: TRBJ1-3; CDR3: CASSESMGVGNTIYF